The 28 T cell receptor beta chains below come from one sample, sequenced in a study of T cells in women clearing cervical HPV infection. Assay: immunoSEQ multiplex PCR; the TCRdb copy retains only in-frame clones and omits some. The sample table includes 42,000 or so clones. The specimen was blood buffy coat. The origin of the receptors is a woman between 18 and 70 years old with a cervical HPV16 infection that either progressed to CIN3+ or cleared (not recorded which).

CDR3 DNA, as far as it was read: TGTGCCAGCAGCACGACTGGATACGAG. It translates to CASSTTGYE. In full, the CDR3 reads CASSTTGYEQYF. The genes are TRBV12-3 or TRBV12-4 and TRBJ2-7; D remains ambiguous. The sequenced fragment ends 3 residues before the CDR3 boundary, so the rest is inferred from the germline J gene. This CDR3 region has 12 residues. Trimming stripped 6 bases from V and 4 bases from J, with 10 bases between.

Comments on this clone: The CDR3 end lies 3 residues beyond the end of the read and is filled in from the germline J gene. The J gene is TRBJ2-5, the V gene TRBV5-1; D is possibly TRBD2 (5 bases). The CDR3 length is 16 residues. Germline CDR1 reads SGHRS; CDR2 reads YFSETQ. The V and J ends lost 0 bases and 0 bases respectively, with 12 bases between them. The covered CDR3 bases are TGCGCCAGCAGCTTGGGCCGGCGGGCCCACCAAGAGACC. Protein product: CASSLGRRAHQET. The whole CDR3 sequence reads CASSLGRRAHQETQYF.

Turning to this clone: The sequenced fragment ends 3 residues before the CDR3 boundary, so the rest is inferred from the germline J gene. This rearrangement joins TRBV20-1 to TRBJ1-2, with 8 bases that match TRBD1. CDR1 DFQATT and CDR2 SNEGSKA come from the germline V gene (reference sequence). The CDR3 is made up of 13 amino acids. The covered CDR3 bases are TGCAGTGCTAGCCAAGGGGACAGGCGGGGC. Translating gives CSASQGDRRG. The whole CDR3 sequence is CSASQGDRRGYTF.

Points on this clone: With the read ending 3 residues before the CDR3 end, the germline J gene is used to fill in that end. The V and J genes are TRBV29-1 and TRBJ2-6; D uncertain. V lost 5 bases to trimming and J lost 4 bases, with 6 bases between them. Germline values: CDR1 SQVTM, CDR2 ANQGSEA. The CDR3 loop spans 12 amino acids. CDR3 sequence: CSVMAGANVLTF. The CDR3 DNA, read in part, is TGCAGCGTTATGGCAGGGGCCAACGTC.

In regard to this clone: The read gets to within 3 residues of the CDR3 end, and the germline J gene fills in the rest. This chain links TRBV19 with TRBJ1-1; 10 nucleotides match TRBD1. This CDR3 region has 14 residues. Trimming cost V 6 bases and J 7 bases; bases outside gene matches: 8. Germline CDR1 LNHDA, CDR2 SQIVND (reference sequence). CDR3 region: CASRLDRGQGEAFF. The CDR3 DNA, read in part, is TGTGCCAGTAGGCTCGACAGGGGGCAGGGTGAA.

A remark on this clone: The CDR3 is cut off 3 residues early in the read; its end comes from the germline J gene. This chain joins TRBV5-1 and TRBJ2-1; 8 nucleotides line up with TRBD1. This CDR3 has 13 amino acids. V lost 4 bases and J lost 9; bases outside the gene matches: 6. The germline CDR1 and CDR2 sequences are SGHRS and YFSETQ. Incomplete CDR3 DNA: TGCGCCAGCAGCGGGGCAACAGGGGGTGAG. Encoded protein: CASSGATGGE. The entire CDR3 protein reads CASSGATGGEQFF.

Comments on this clone: Sequencing ends 3 residues short of the CDR3 end; the germline J gene provides the rest. The rearrangement joins TRBV7-3 to TRBJ2-3; TRBD2 aligns across 11 bases. This CDR3 region has 15 residues. Unmatched junction bases numbered 4, after V lost 5 bases and J lost 3 bases. The germline gives CDR1 SGHTA, CDR2 FQGTGA. CDR3 in amino acids: CASSIAGGSTDTQYF. The sequenced part of the CDR3 DNA is TGTGCCAGCAGCATAGCGGGGGGGTCTACAGATACG. Filled out from reference TRBV7-3 and TRBJ2-3, the complete variable domain reads GAGVSQTPSNKVTEKGKYVELRCDPISGHTALYWYRQSLGQGPEFLIYFQGTGAADDSGLPNDRFFAVRPEGSVSTLKIQRTERGDSAVYLCASSIAGGSTDTQYFGPGTRLTVL.

CDR3 sequence: CASSPQGSYQETQYF. The covered CDR3 bases are TGCGCCAGCAGCCCACAGGGGTCCTACCAAGAGACC. V gene TRBV5-1 combines with J gene TRBJ2-5, with TRBD1 matching over 7 bases. The missing CDR3 end, 3 residues past where the read stops, is filled in from the germline J gene. This CDR3 spans 15 amino acids. Looked up from germline, CDR1 is SGHRS and CDR2 is YFSETQ. Losses at the gene ends were 4 bases for V and 0 bases for J; bases not matched to a gene: 6.

The CDR3 reads CATLGVGTGAMNTEAFF. The sequenced CDR3 bases are TGTGCCACCCTGGGAGTTGGGACAGGGGCCATGAACACTGAA. This chain joins TRBV2 and TRBJ1-1; 10 nucleotides align to TRBD1. The DNA ends 3 residues before the CDR3 does, and the rest of the CDR3 is filled in from the germline J gene. The CDR3 loop spans 17 amino acids. Trimming removed 10 bases from V and 0 bases from J; junction bases left unmatched: 14. Per germline, CDR1 SNHLY and CDR2 FYNNEI.

About this clone itself: The missing CDR3 end, 3 residues past where the read stops, is filled in from the germline J gene. The V and J genes are TRBV7-8 and TRBJ2-2; TRBD1 agrees at 10 bases. With 9 bases clipped from V and 6 bases from J, the junction kept 10 bases outside the gene matches. CDR3 length: 15 residues. The germline V gene has CDR1 SGHVS and CDR2 FQNEAQ. The CDR3 protein is CASEGGQGFAGELFF. CDR3 DNA (partial): TGTGCCAGTGAGGGGGGACAGGGGTTTGCCGGGGAG.

A note on this clone: The CDR3 end is not reached by the read, which stops 3 residues before it; the germline J gene fills it in. The rearrangement joins TRBV5-1 to TRBJ1-1; TRBD1 might be the D (5 bases). This CDR3 region has 16 residues. Between the trimmed V and J ends, which lost 0 bases and 0 bases, there was a span of 12 bases. Germline CDR1 is SGHRS and CDR2 is YFSETQ. The sequenced CDR3 bases are TGCGCCAGCAGCTTGGAGGCTGGCAGGGTGAACACTGAA. Its translation is CASSLEAGRVNTE. The CDR3 in full is CASSLEAGRVNTEAFF.

As to this clone: The CDR3 is cut off 3 residues early in the read; its end comes from the germline J gene. The chain couples TRBV5-4 to TRBJ1-1; no reliable D call. This CDR3 has 13 residues. CDR1 is SGHNT, CDR2 YYREEE, per germline (reference sequence). Trimming left V 3 bases short and J 1 base short, with 7 bases between. The part of the CDR3 DNA that was read is TGTGCCAGCAGCTACACAGAGAACACTGAA. Protein: CASSYTENTE. The entire CDR3 sequence reads CASSYTENTEAFF.

A remark on this clone: From the germline J gene comes the end of the CDR3, since the read stops 3 residues before it. The gene calls are TRBV19 and TRBJ1-1; D gene unclear. This CDR3 is built from 15 residues. Germline lookup yields CDR1 LNHDA and CDR2 SQIVND (reference sequence). V gave up 5 bases and J gave up 1 base, with 14 bases separating them. CDR3 DNA, as far as it was read: TGTGCCAGTAGTTCGGTTGAAGCTAGGAACACTGAA. As protein: CASSSVEARNTE. In full, the CDR3 reads CASSSVEARNTEAFF.

Regarding this clone: The read finishes 3 residues shy of the CDR3 end, and the germline J gene is used to complete it. The chain recombines TRBV4-1 with TRBJ1-4; possibly TRBD1 for D (6 bases). The CDR3 has 16 residues. V shed 3 bases and J shed 7 bases, with 18 bases lying between them. The germline V gene has CDR1 MGHRA and CDR2 YSYEKL. CDR3 sequence reads: CASSQGGRTGSEKLFF. The CDR3 bases that were read are TGCGCCAGCAGCCAGGGGGGGCGGACTGGCAGTGAAAAA.

Turning to this clone: The CDR3 is cut off 3 residues early in the read; its end comes from the germline J gene. The rearrangement uses TRBV7-9 and TRBJ1-1, with TRBD1 identical over 9 bases. The CDR3 totals 15 residues. Germline CDR1 SEHNR, CDR2 FQNEAQ (reference sequence). J gave up 2 bases and V 5 bases, and 6 bases lay outside the gene matches. CDR3 loop: CASSARTGANTEAFF. The sequenced part of the CDR3 DNA is TGTGCCAGCAGCGCACGGACAGGGGCAAACACTGAA.

A remark on this clone: The observed sequence ends 3 residues before the CDR3 terminus, with the missing tail filled in from the germline J gene. This chain links TRBV19 with TRBJ2-2; 7 positions agree with TRBD1. In germline, CDR1 is LNHDA, CDR2 SQIVND (reference sequence). The V gene end was trimmed by 6 bases and the J gene end by 3 bases; junction bases not matched to a gene: 13. This CDR3 spans 17 amino acids. Incomplete CDR3 DNA: TGTGCCAGTAGCCCCGTCGCGGACAGGCGATACACCGGGGAG. The encoded protein is CASSPVADRRYTGE. The CDR3 in its entirety is CASSPVADRRYTGELFF. Combining the CDR3 with reference TRBV19 and TRBJ2-2 gives the whole variable domain DGGITQSPKYLFRKEGQNVTLSCEQNLNHDAMYWYRQDPGQGLRLIYYSQIVNDFQKGDIAEGYSVSREKKESFPLTVTSAQKNPTAFYLCASSPVADRRYTGELFFGEGSRLTVL.

As for this clone: Read coverage stops 3 residues before the CDR3 terminus; the germline J gene supplies the remainder. The genes are TRBV6-1 and TRBJ1-2; 9 nucleotides line up with TRBD1. Trimming took 2 bases from V and 0 from J; bases not matched to a gene: 1. From germline, CDR1 is MNHNS and CDR2 SASEGT. CDR3 length equals 15 residues. The CDR3 is CASSEWDRANYGYTF. The CDR3 DNA, read in part, is TGTGCCAGCAGTGAATGGGACAGGGCTAACTATGGC.

A word on this clone: The read ends 3 residues before the CDR3 terminus; that terminus is restored from the germline J gene. The chain uses TRBV30 and TRBJ1-5; D uncertain. Germline V gene data show CDR1 as GTSNPN and CDR2 as SVGIG (reference sequence). V was shortened by 3 bases and J by 1 base, with 16 bases between the two germline ends. The CDR3 contains 16 residues. CDR3 residues: CAWSARGRGSNQPQHF. The sequenced part of the CDR3 DNA is TGTGCCTGGAGCGCCAGAGGCCGAGGGAGCAATCAGCCC.

Notes on this clone: The read gets to within 3 residues of the CDR3 end, and the germline J gene fills in the rest. The chain employs TRBV10-3 and TRBJ1-5; D is unclear. The germline CDR1 and CDR2 sequences are ENHRY and SYGVKD. V shed 6 bases and J shed 4 bases, with 10 bases lying between them. The CDR3 totals 13 residues. The sequenced CDR3 bases are TGTGCCATCAGAGGCGGGGAAAATCAGCCC. It specifies CAIRGGENQP. The whole CDR3 is CAIRGGENQPQHF.

As to this clone: The read halts 3 residues ahead of the CDR3 end, with the missing end drawn from the germline J gene. The rearrangement uses TRBV6-2 or TRBV6-3 and TRBJ2-7; D possibly corresponds to TRBD1 (5 bases). Trimming took off 7 bases at V and 3 bases at J, with 16 bases between the two ends. The germline V gene has CDR1 MNHEY and CDR2 SVGEGT. The CDR3 has 14 amino acids. Partial CDR3 DNA: TGTGCCAGCACGGATGGGGCCCTCCTCTACGAG. The encoded protein is CASTDGALLYE. The entire CDR3 is CASTDGALLYEQYF.

To note about this clone: The read comes to an end 3 residues before the CDR3 does, leaving the germline J gene to fill in the end. This chain uses TRBV10-2 with TRBJ2-7; 9 positions match TRBD1. The ends lost 4 bases at V and 4 bases at J; junction bases unmatched: 20. Germline V gene sequence: CDR1 WSHSY, CDR2 SAAADI. The length of the CDR3 is 19 residues. CDR3 residues: CASSARPIHRGQVTYEQYF. CDR3 DNA (partial): TGCGCCAGCAGTGCCCGACCGATTCACAGGGGGCAGGTAACTTACGAG.

On this clone itself: The CDR3 extends 3 residues past the end of the read, so its final part is completed from the germline J gene. V gene TRBV5-1 combines with J gene TRBJ2-1; 9 bases line up with TRBD2. Trimming removed 2 bases from V and 7 bases from J; junction bases left unmatched: 7. CDR1 is SGHRS, CDR2 YFSETQ, per germline. This CDR3 region has 15 residues. The CDR3 bases that were read are TGCGCCAGCAGCTTAGGCGGGGGGGCCGTGAATGAG. Its translation is CASSLGGGAVNE. The whole CDR3 protein is CASSLGGGAVNEQFF.

Note on this clone: The missing CDR3 end, 3 residues past where the read stops, is filled in from the germline J gene. The chain joins TRBV11-3 to TRBJ2-2, with D perhaps TRBD1 (6 bases). Deletions cut 5 bases from V and 0 bases from J, with 10 bases between. The germline V gene has CDR1 SGHNT and CDR2 YENEEA. The CDR3 spans 15 residues. This CDR3 reads CASSLSGANTGELFF. CDR3 DNA (partial): TGTGCCAGCAGCCTCTCAGGGGCGAACACCGGGGAG.

About this clone: The read ends 3 residues shy of where the CDR3 ends; the end is completed using the germline J gene. The chain combines TRBV18 with TRBJ2-1; D might be TRBD2 (7 bases). Germline CDR1 is KGHSH and CDR2 is LQKENI. There are 18 residues in the CDR3. V was trimmed by 2 bases and J by 7 bases, leaving 24 bases between them. CDR3 DNA, as far as it was read: TGTGCCAGCTCACCAGTGGGCGGGGGCCTCGGAAGAAGAAATGAG. Translating it yields CASSPVGGGLGRRNE. The CDR3 in full is CASSPVGGGLGRRNEQFF.

About this clone: The read falls 3 residues short of the CDR3 end, and the missing part is taken from the germline J gene. V and J are TRBV5-4 and TRBJ2-7; no reliable D call. The CDR3 consists of 15 residues. V was clipped by 0 bases and J by 0 bases, with 10 bases between them. CDR1 SGHNT and CDR2 YYREEE come from the germline V gene (reference sequence). Partial CDR3 DNA: TGTGCCAGCAGCTTGGTGAACCCTAGCTCCTACGAG. Its translation: CASSLVNPSSYE. The full CDR3 protein reads CASSLVNPSSYEQYF.

About this clone itself: The read ends 3 residues early relative to the CDR3; the germline J gene fills the gap. The chain has TRBV7-2 and TRBJ2-7; 7 positions agree with TRBD1. Germline CDR1 and CDR2: SGHTA and FQGNSA. Trimming cost V 4 bases and J 6 bases; bases outside gene matches: 12. The CDR3 covers 15 residues. Incomplete CDR3 DNA: TGTGCCAGCAGCTCCCCAATGGACAGGCCGGGCGAG. As protein: CASSSPMDRPGE. The whole CDR3 protein reads CASSSPMDRPGEQYF.

To note about this clone: The CDR3 is cut off 3 residues early in the read; its end comes from the germline J gene. This chain links TRBV2 with TRBJ2-7, with 7 bases aligning to TRBD1. Germline CDR1 reads SNHLY; CDR2 reads FYNNEI. V lost 6 bases and J lost 2; bases outside the gene matches: 7. This CDR3 has 14 amino acids. CDR3 in amino acids: CASSAGTVTYEQYF. CDR3 DNA, as far as it was read: TGTGCCAGCAGCGCCGGGACAGTTACCTACGAG.

As concerns this clone: The read halts 3 residues ahead of the CDR3 end, with the missing end drawn from the germline J gene. The rearrangement uses TRBV6-4 and TRBJ2-2, with 10 bases that match TRBD1. The germline gives CDR1 MRHNA, CDR2 SNTAGT. J gave up 3 bases and V 4 bases, and 5 bases lay outside the gene matches. The CDR3 has 16 residues. The CDR3 protein is CASSGDRGPYTGELFF. The DNA read from the CDR3 is TGTGCCAGCAGTGGGGACAGGGGACCGTACACCGGGGAG.